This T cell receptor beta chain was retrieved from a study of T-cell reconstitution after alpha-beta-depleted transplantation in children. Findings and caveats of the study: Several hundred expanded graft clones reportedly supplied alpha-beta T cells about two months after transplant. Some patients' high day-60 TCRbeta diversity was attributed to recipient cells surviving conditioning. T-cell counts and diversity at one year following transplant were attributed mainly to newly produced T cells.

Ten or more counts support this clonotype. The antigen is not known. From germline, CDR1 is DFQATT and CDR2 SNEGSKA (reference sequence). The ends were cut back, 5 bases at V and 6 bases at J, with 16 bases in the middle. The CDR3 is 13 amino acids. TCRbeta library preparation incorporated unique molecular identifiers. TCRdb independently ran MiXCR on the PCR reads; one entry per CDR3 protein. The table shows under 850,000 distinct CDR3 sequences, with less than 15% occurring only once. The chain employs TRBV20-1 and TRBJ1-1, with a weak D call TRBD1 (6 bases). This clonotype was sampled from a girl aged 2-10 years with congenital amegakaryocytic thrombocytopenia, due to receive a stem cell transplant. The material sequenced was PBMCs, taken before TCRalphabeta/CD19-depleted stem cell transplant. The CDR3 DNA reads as TGCAGTGCTGCACCGGGACATCTATCTGAAGCTTTCTTT. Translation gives CSAAPGHLSEAFF.